This paragraph reports one TCR beta chain. This clonotype has a handful of counts. Its cognate antigen has yet to be identified. Within one base of it there is no much larger clone, and no base qualities were kept. The reads were generated on an Illumina HiSeq 2500. Quantitative 5'-RACE with molecular barcodes was used to prepare TCR beta libraries. As for the authors' bioinformatics: Disease-linked TCR variants were identified with a new computational method built on a probabilistic model of VDJ rearrangement. The raw public reads went through TCRdb reprocessing: fastp at Q25, MiXCR clone calling, in-frame beta chains kept. CDR3 protein sequences are deduplicated, and each keeps its most common genes and DNA. For this entry, the V and J calls and clone size follow TCRdb and not the study's own pipeline. Counted in this sample were about 800,000 distinct CDR3 sequences; over 9.5% of them appeared once. Approximately 0.5% of the sample is held by the ten biggest clonotypes.

Including cysteine and phenylalanine, the CDR3 has 13 amino acids. Solely the CDR3 DNA is kept, with 39 bases framed from the first base. CDR1 LGHNA and CDR2 YSLEER are derived from the germline V gene. The junction carries 8 bases between V and J, which are trimmed by 1 base and 5 bases respectively. The data were taken from a study of CD8 T cells in ankylosing spondylitis (dated by TCRdb to the late 2010s). Regarding the research as a whole: To find TCR variants linked to disease, the study profiled T cell receptor beta repertoires in ankylosing spondylitis patients and healthy donors. The full study cohort was made up of under 30 ankylosing spondylitis patients and more than 90 healthy donors. Samples of peripheral blood were taken, and for ankylosing spondylitis patients, synovial fluid was collected as well. What the study reported, not specific to this receptor: Some motif variants were previously reported in synovial fluid and blood of reactive arthritis patients, suggesting common disease-initiation mechanisms. Blood from ankylosing spondylitis patients appeared to be characterized by a TCR beta motif made up of several highly homologous amino acid variants. A CD8+ phenotype was shown by the disease-linked clones, which were found at relatively low frequencies in peripheral blood. Significant enrichment of the disease-linked clones was reported in matched synovial fluid samples from ankylosing spondylitis patients.

The V and J segments used are TRBV4-3 and TRBJ1-2, and the D gene may be TRBD1, 5 bases matching. The sequence was obtained from a male donor with ankylosing spondylitis. Sequencing used blood, either unsorted or a sorted T cell fraction (not recorded which). The CDR3 sequence is CASSQAGLYGYTF. The DNA sequence is as follows: TGCGCCAGCAGCCAAGCAGGGTTGTATGGCTACACCTTC.